This TCR beta chain was captured in a study of blood T cell repertoires in COVID-19. Study context: Samples taken during acute and convalescent COVID-19 were collected in the United States, Italy and Spain. In each case, the material was cDNA or gDNA derived from T cells, B-cell-depleted T cells, or PBMCs.

Looked up from germline, CDR1 is MNHEY and CDR2 is SVGAGI. J lost 0 bases, V lost 4 bases, and 3 bases had no gene match. The CDR3 is 16 amino acids. Measured with immunoSEQ multiplex PCR; TCRdb has only the in-frame clones, and not every one. The sample records roughly 43,000 clones, 70% to 85% being singletons. The source of this sequence is a human donor in a cohort sampled during active COVID-19. The chain uses TRBV6-5 and TRBJ1-6; TRBD1 aligns across 7 bases. The sequencing sample was made of peripheral blood. The CDR3 DNA reads TGTGCCAGCAGTTCGGACAGGAGCTCCTATAATTCACCCCTCCACTTT. Protein product: CASSSDRSSYNSPLHF.